This T cell receptor (beta chain) was recovered during a study of T cell responses to AZD1222 COVID-19 vaccine. Only in-frame clones appear in the TCRdb table, and some are missing; sequencing was by immunoSEQ multiplex PCR. The sample consists of about 130,000 clones, around 90% of them appearing once. In the case of this clone: Its antigen is not identified.

The CDR3 has 14 amino acids. V was clipped by 10 bases and J by 6 bases; unmatched bases: 8. The germline V gene has CDR1 LNHDA and CDR2 SQIVND (reference sequence). Study outcomes and limitations: Mapped onto spike, vaccine-associated CD4 TCRs spanned it and were dominant at 160-218 and 743-854. Targeting of unmutated variant regions was reportedly seen in nearly half of spike-specific TCRs.

The genes are TRBV19 and TRBJ1-4, with 10 bases lining up with TRBD1. This TCR came from an adult in good health. The sample here was peripheral blood, taken on day 0 of AZD1222 vaccination. The CDR3 DNA reads as TGTGCCACGAAAAGACAGGGGGCGGATGAAAAACTGTTTTTT. Protein: CATKRQGADEKLFF.